The 18 T cell receptor beta chains below come from one sample, sequenced in a study of T-cell reconstitution after alpha-beta-depleted transplantation in children (dated by TCRdb to 2015 to 2016). Receptor amplification or capture employed PCR. Sequenced using an Illumina HiSeq 2500. TCR library preparation used molecular barcoding, with unique molecular identifiers applied to normalize quantification of the TCRbeta repertoire. The public reads were reprocessed in TCRdb via fastp at Q25 and MiXCR, keeping in-frame beta chains. Rows with a matching CDR3 protein are joined into one entry that keeps the most common DNA and genes. The sample contains approximately 91,000 distinct CDR3 sequences, 7% to 9% of them found a single time. The ten largest clonotypes hold approximately 7% of the sample. The starting material was PBMCs from the stem cell graft donor, obtained from the stem cell graft. These receptors originate from a human donor who donated a stem cell graft to a child with congenital amegakaryocytic thrombocytopenia.

This clonotype was detected only once. This chain uses TRBV6-1 with TRBJ1-1, with TRBD1 identical over 7 bases. This CDR3 has 14 residues. Germline CDR1 and CDR2: MNHNS and SASEGT. Trimming cost V 6 bases and J 4 bases; bases outside gene matches: 8. The CDR3 DNA reads TGTGCCAGCAGAGATTACAGGGGCCGCACTGAAGCTTTCTTT. The encoded protein is CASRDYRGRTEAFF.

In its sample, this clonotype was seen many times. The rearrangement joins TRBV28 to TRBJ1-6; D is unresolved. V lost 10 bases, J lost 4 bases, and 14 bases lay in between. Germline CDR1 and CDR2: MDHEN and SYDVKM. CDR3 length: 14 amino acids. The CDR3 DNA reads TGTGCCACCCAGTTCAGAGAGTATAATTCACCCCTCCACTTT. It encodes CATQFREYNSPLHF.

This clonotype was detected ten times or more. The V and J genes are TRBV27 and TRBJ1-6; D is possibly TRBD1 (6 bases). The V gene's germline CDR1 is MNHEY and CDR2 SMNVEV (reference sequence). The CDR3 has 16 amino acids. Trimming left V 3 bases short and J 7 bases short, with 16 bases between. The CDR3 bases are TGTGCCAGCAGTTTCCTACAGGGTAGATGGAATTCACCCCTCCACTTT. It translates to CASSFLQGRWNSPLHF.

Many counts were recorded for this clonotype. The V gene is TRBV20-1, the J gene TRBJ2-7, with a tentative D call TRBD1 (6 bases). The CDR3 contains 15 residues. V was shortened by 0 bases and J by 1 base, with 13 bases between the two germline ends. Germline V lookup: CDR1 DFQATT, CDR2 SNEGSKA (reference sequence). CDR3 loop: CSARDPGHGSYEQYF. The CDR3 bases are TGCAGTGCTAGAGACCCGGGACATGGGTCCTACGAGCAGTACTTC.

This clonotype was seen ten or more times. This rearrangement joins TRBV20-1 to TRBJ2-7; 12 positions agree with TRBD2. Germline CDR1 is DFQATT and CDR2 is SNEGSKA (reference sequence). The V segment lost 7 bases and the J segment 0 bases; nucleotides outside the gene matches: 7. This CDR3 is 15 amino acids long. DNA for the CDR3: TGCAGTGTTACTAGCGGGGGGTGGGGCTCCTACGAGCAGTACTTC. It codes for CSVTSGGWGSYEQYF.

Only a few counts were recorded for this clonotype. This rearrangement joins TRBV29-1 to TRBJ2-3, with unresolved D. Trimming removed 1 base at V and 0 bases at J, with 14 bases between. CDR1 is SQVTM and CDR2 is ANQGSEA in the germline V gene. This CDR3 contains 16 residues. This CDR3 is CSVEGFADDSTDTQYF. The CDR3 nucleotides are TGCAGCGTTGAAGGGTTCGCAGACGATAGCACAGATACGCAGTATTTT.

This clonotype occurred many times. The chain couples TRBV20-1 to TRBJ2-4; 8 nucleotides match TRBD1. This CDR3 spans 17 amino acids. Germline lookup yields CDR1 DFQATT and CDR2 SNEGSKA (reference sequence). The J segment lost 1 base and the V segment lost 4 bases, leaving 12 bases of the junction unmatched. CDR3 sequence: CSATGSGGFLAKNIQYF. DNA for the CDR3: TGCAGTGCTACGGGTTCAGGGGGCTTTCTGGCCAAAAACATTCAGTACTTC.

This clonotype was seen ten or more times. This chain connects TRBV5-6 to TRBJ1-5; possibly TRBD1 for D (5 bases). CDR3 length: 14 residues. Per germline, CDR1 SGHDT and CDR2 YYEEEE. Trimming left V 0 bases short and J 7 bases short, with 11 bases between. DNA for the CDR3: TGTGCCAGCAGCTTGGGTCAGGGAGGACAGCCCCAGCATTTT. Its translation: CASSLGQGGQPQHF.

At least ten counts were recorded for this clonotype. The CDR3, as DNA: TGCGCCAGCAGCTTGTTAAGGGGGCCCGGTGAGCAGTACTTC. Its protein product is CASSLLRGPGEQYF. The chain couples TRBV5-1 to TRBJ2-7, with TRBD1 matching 7 bases. Trimming took 1 base from V and 7 from J; bases not matched to a gene: 8. Germline values: CDR1 SGHRS, CDR2 YFSETQ. The CDR3 loop spans 14 amino acids.

CDR3 sequence: CASSADGYQETQYF. In DNA form, the CDR3 reads TGTGCCAGCTCGGCCGACGGTTACCAAGAGACCCAGTACTTC. The chain uses TRBV18 and TRBJ2-5; no clear D. The CDR3 totals 14 residues. Per germline, CDR1 KGHSH and CDR2 LQKENI. The V gene lost 6 bases and the J gene lost 0 bases, with 11 bases spanning the gap.

This clonotype was recorded at least ten times. The chain links TRBV6-5 to TRBJ1-3; D unresolved. The germline V gene has CDR1 MNHEY and CDR2 SVGAGI. V was pared by 2 bases and J by 2 bases, with 10 bases between. The CDR3 totals 15 residues. CDR3 protein: CASSYGAGAGNTIYF. The CDR3 nucleotides are TGTGCCAGCAGTTACGGTGCGGGTGCTGGAAACACCATATATTTT.

This sequence joins TRBV12-3 or TRBV12-4 and TRBJ2-7, with D uncertain. The germline V and J ends were trimmed by 7 bases and 6 bases, with 13 bases remaining between them. The CDR3 is 12 amino acids. Here the CDR3 DNA reads TGTGCCAGCACCACGTCAGGTATCGAGCAGTACTTC. Its translation: CASTTSGIEQYF.

In this sample, this clonotype turned up many times. V gene TRBV27 combines with J gene TRBJ2-3; the match to TRBD1 covers 7 bases. Trimming cost V 5 bases and J 10 bases; bases outside gene matches: 3. CDR1 is MNHEY, CDR2 SMNVEV, per germline (reference sequence). The CDR3 runs to 11 residues. CDR3 coding DNA: TGTGCCAGCAGTCTCGGGACAGCGCAGTATTTT. Translated: CASSLGTAQYF.

Many counts were recorded for this clonotype. The chain has TRBV6-5 and TRBJ2-1; 14 bases agree with TRBD2. CDR3 length: 18 amino acids. From germline, CDR1 is MNHEY and CDR2 SVGAGI. The trim removed 1 base at V and 4 bases at J, leaving 6 bases unmatched. CDR3 DNA: TGTGCCAGCAGTTACTTGGGACTAGCGGGAGCGCTATACAATGAGCAGTTCTTC. Its translation is CASSYLGLAGALYNEQFF.

This clonotype was detected once. The chain carries TRBV20-1 and TRBJ1-1; D gene unclear. Germline assignment: CDR1 DFQATT and CDR2 SNEGSKA (reference sequence). This CDR3 is 12 amino acids long. V was pared by 3 bases and J by 11 bases, with 16 bases between. Here the CDR3 reads CSASPGLLRAFF. DNA for the CDR3: TGCAGTGCTAGCCCGGGTCTCTTGAGGGCTTTCTTT.

The chain has TRBV5-4 and TRBJ1-1; no reliable D call. V lost 4 bases to trimming and J lost 3 bases, with 13 bases between them. Germline CDR1 reads SGHNT; CDR2 reads YYREEE (reference sequence). The CDR3 extends over 14 amino acids. CDR3 in amino acids: CASSPEGFDTEAFF. The DNA of the CDR3 is TGTGCCAGCAGCCCGGAGGGCTTCGACACTGAAGCTTTCTTT.

V gene TRBV11-1 combines with J gene TRBJ2-5, with 7 bases lining up with TRBD1. CDR1 and CDR2 from the germline V gene are SGHAT and FQDESV (reference sequence). V shed 1 base and J 1 base; nucleotides not matched to a gene: 3. CDR3 size: 15 residues. CDR3 DNA: TGTGCCAGCAGCTTAGAAGGGACAGCCCAAGAGACCCAGTACTTC. Translation: CASSLEGTAQETQYF.

This clonotype was recorded at least ten times. The chain carries TRBV6-6 and TRBJ2-1; D possibly corresponds to TRBD1 (6 bases). In germline, CDR1 is MNHNY, CDR2 SVGAGI (reference sequence). V lost 6 bases and J 8 bases, leaving 14 bases between the germline ends. This CDR3 contains 13 residues. The CDR3, as DNA: TGTGCCAGCAGCAAACAGGGTTGGGATGAGCAGTTCTTC. Encoded protein: CASSKQGWDEQFF.